These 27 T cell receptor beta chains came from one sample sequenced in a study of T-cell memory formation after mild COVID-19. TCRdb used MiXCR to reprocess the 5' RACE reads, holding one entry per CDR3 protein. The sample lists fewer than 500,000 distinct CDR3 sequences; roughly 23% were seen once. The sequenced sample was PBMCs or a T cell subset sorted from them (not recorded which). Every receptor here comes from an adult woman who had mild COVID-19 (a few samples of this study predate the infection). Cell type and time point are not known.

The J gene is TRBJ2-1, the V gene TRBV7-2, with D unclear. This CDR3 region has 12 residues. The V gene's germline CDR1 is SGHTA and CDR2 FQGNSA. V lost 7 bases and J lost 7, with 11 bases in between. CDR3 protein: CASTTYLNEQFF. CDR3 bases: TGTGCCAGCACCACTTACCTGAATGAGCAGTTCTTC. The whole variable domain, filled in from reference TRBV7-2 and TRBJ2-1, reads GAGVSQSPSNKVTEKGKDVELRCDPISGHTALYWYRQSLGQGLEFLIYFQGNSAPDKSGLPSDRFSAERTGGSVSTLTIQRTQQEDSAVYLCASTTYLNEQFFGPGTRLTVL.

The chain uses TRBV15 and TRBJ2-1; 13 bases line up with TRBD2. The CDR3 spans 19 residues. Germline loops: CDR1 LNHNV, CDR2 YYDKDF (reference sequence). Losses at the gene ends were 5 bases for V and 0 bases for J; bases not matched to a gene: 10. The CDR3 sequence: CATSGGLAGDPSSYNEQFF. The CDR3, as DNA: TGTGCCACCAGCGGTGGACTAGCGGGAGACCCCAGCTCCTACAATGAGCAGTTCTTC.

This sequence joins TRBV12-3 or TRBV12-4 and TRBJ1-1; no firm D call. The V end was cut by 7 bases, the J end by 3 bases, with 12 bases between. The CDR3 is 13 residues long. The CDR3 spells CASTRQVDTEAFF. CDR3 DNA sequence: TGTGCCAGCACCCGGCAGGTTGACACTGAAGCTTTCTTT.

The chain has TRBV27 and TRBJ2-1; 7 bases align to TRBD2. CDR1 and CDR2 from the germline V gene are MNHEY and SMNVEV (reference sequence). The CDR3 loop spans 19 amino acids. Trimming cost V 4 bases and J 8 bases; bases outside gene matches: 23. Here the CDR3 DNA reads TGTGCCAGCAGTTACCCGCGGTTGGGTGTGCCTAGCGGTATCGATGAGCAGTTCTTC. This encodes CASSYPRLGVPSGIDEQFF.

The gene calls are TRBV2 and TRBJ2-1; a possible D gene is TRBD1 (5 bases). Germline CDR1 and CDR2: SNHLY and FYNNEI. V lost 7 bases and J 8 bases, leaving 12 bases between the germline ends. This CDR3 is built from 12 residues. The CDR3 DNA follows: TGTGCCAGCACTTCTTGGGGCGATGAGCAGTTCTTC. It specifies CASTSWGDEQFF.

The chain uses TRBV6-5 and TRBJ1-4; 8 nucleotides match TRBD1. This CDR3 is built from 14 residues. The V gene end was trimmed by 2 bases and the J gene end by 7 bases; junction bases not matched to a gene: 3. Germline lookup yields CDR1 MNHEY and CDR2 SVGAGI. The CDR3 DNA follows: TGTGCCAGCAGTTACGGACAGGGTCCTGAAAAACTGTTTTTT. Its translation is CASSYGQGPEKLFF.

This chain joins TRBV12-3 or TRBV12-4 and TRBJ2-2; the match to TRBD2 covers 8 bases. The V gene end was trimmed by 5 bases and the J gene end by 5 bases; junction bases not matched to a gene: 7. This CDR3 has 15 amino acids. This chain's CDR3 is CASSLSGGRTGELFF. The CDR3 DNA reads as TGTGCCAGCAGTCTCAGCGGGGGTAGGACCGGGGAGCTGTTTTTT.

The chain joins TRBV4-2 to TRBJ2-1, with a weak D call TRBD1 (6 bases). V lost 4 bases, J lost 0 bases, and 16 bases lay in between. The CDR3 extends over 17 amino acids. Germline V gene lookup returns CDR1 LGHNA and CDR2 YNFKEQ. CDR3 protein: CASSPPQGSGSYNEQFF. CDR3 coding DNA: TGTGCCAGCAGCCCTCCCCAGGGGAGTGGCTCCTACAATGAGCAGTTCTTC.

This clonotype was seen only a few times. The chain links TRBV18 to TRBJ2-2; D ambiguous. CDR1 is KGHSH, CDR2 LQKENI, per germline. This CDR3 contains 12 residues. V lost 1 base and J lost 8, with 5 bases in between. The CDR3 DNA reads as TGTGCCAGCTCACCACGGGCTGGGGAGCTGTTTTTT. Translation gives CASSPRAGELFF.

The V and J genes are TRBV14 and TRBJ2-7; a possible D gene is TRBD2 (5 bases). Trimming cost V 1 base and J 4 bases, with 11 bases left between them. Germline V CDR1 and CDR2: SGHDN, FVKESK. CDR3 length: 14 residues. CDR3 coding DNA: TGTGCCAGCAGCCAAGCACTAGGGCATTACGAGCAGTACTTC. This encodes CASSQALGHYEQYF.

This clonotype was detected only a few times. The J gene is TRBJ1-5, the V gene TRBV20-1; D is unresolved. CDR1 and CDR2 (germline): DFQATT, SNEGSKA (reference sequence). The V and J ends lost 2 bases and 4 bases respectively, with 6 bases between them. CDR3 length equals 12 residues. The CDR3 DNA follows: TGCAGTGCTAGATCCTTTAATCAGCCCCAGCATTTT. This gives the protein CSARSFNQPQHF.

The V call is TRBV2, the J call TRBJ2-2; unclear D gene. Germline lookup yields CDR1 SNHLY and CDR2 FYNNEI. CDR3 size: 12 residues. V was pared by 4 bases and J by 6 bases, with 6 bases between. CDR3 protein: CASSVRSGELFF. CDR3 DNA: TGTGCCAGCAGTGTCCGTTCCGGGGAGCTGTTTTTT.

This rearrangement joins TRBV3-1 to TRBJ2-1, with no clear D. Deletions cut 2 bases from V and 8 bases from J, with 4 bases between. Looked up from germline, CDR1 is LGHDT and CDR2 is YNNKEL (reference sequence). The CDR3 totals 11 residues. The CDR3 is CASSQFHEQFF. CDR3 sequence (DNA): TGTGCCAGCAGCCAATTCCATGAGCAGTTCTTC.

The chain joins TRBV5-1 to TRBJ2-2; D is ambiguous. The CDR3 sequence is 14 residues long. The V end was cut by 1 base, the J end by 4 bases, with 8 bases between. Germline V lookup: CDR1 SGHRS, CDR2 YFSETQ. CDR3 nucleotides: TGCGCCAGCAGCTTGTGGTCGAGCACCGGGGAGCTGTTTTTT. Its translation is CASSLWSSTGELFF.

There are a few counts of this clonotype. The rearrangement links TRBV5-1 to TRBJ2-5, with 8 positions matching TRBD1. Per the germline V gene, CDR1 is SGHRS and CDR2 is YFSETQ. Unmatched junction bases numbered 7, after V lost 4 bases and J lost 5 bases. The CDR3 runs 14 residues. The CDR3 here is CASSLGQEAETQYF. The DNA for the CDR3 is TGCGCCAGCAGCCTGGGACAGGAGGCCGAGACCCAGTACTTC. The whole variable domain, filled in from reference TRBV5-1 and TRBJ2-5, reads KAGVTQTPRYLIKTRGQQVTLSCSPISGHRSVSWYQQTPGQGLQFLFEYFSETQRNKGNFPGRFSGRQFSNSRSEMNVSTLELGDSALYLCASSLGQEAETQYFGPGTRLLVL.

V is TRBV7-8 and J is TRBJ2-1; 8 nucleotides align to TRBD2. This CDR3 is 17 amino acids long. V shed 1 base and J 4 bases; nucleotides not matched to a gene: 9. From germline, CDR1 is SGHVS and CDR2 FQNEAQ. DNA of the CDR3: TGTGCCAGCAGCTTAGAGCGGGGGCCGCCCTTGTACAATGAGCAGTTCTTC. Amino acid sequence: CASSLERGPPLYNEQFF.

This clonotype came up a few times. Here the CDR3 DNA reads TGTGCCAGCAGTCCTAAGACAGGGGGAACTGAAGCTTTCTTT. Protein: CASSPKTGGTEAFF. The chain has TRBV12-3 or TRBV12-4 and TRBJ1-1; 9 bases line up with TRBD1. There are 14 residues in the CDR3. The J segment lost 5 bases and the V segment lost 5 bases, leaving 6 bases of the junction unmatched.

The chain links TRBV5-5 to TRBJ1-6; D remains unclear. V shed 7 bases and J shed 14 bases, with 19 bases lying between them. This CDR3 contains 13 residues. Per germline, CDR1 SGHKS and CDR2 YYEKEE (reference sequence). CDR3 in amino acids: CASELAPSRALHF. For the CDR3, the DNA is TGTGCCAGCGAGTTGGCCCCGAGTAGGGCCCTCCACTTT.

This clonotype was counted at least ten times. The V gene is TRBV7-9, the J gene TRBJ2-7; the D gene could be TRBD1 or TRBD2 (5 bases each). The CDR3 extends over 16 amino acids. CDR1 and CDR2 from the germline V gene are SEHNR and FQNEAQ (reference sequence). Between the trimmed V and J ends, which lost 5 bases and 3 bases, there was a span of 20 bases. CDR3 nucleotide sequence: TGTGCCAGCAGCGGAGAGGTCGACAGTGGGAGCTACGAGCAGTACTTC. As protein: CASSGEVDSGSYEQYF.

The V and J genes are TRBV9 and TRBJ1-2; D is unresolved. V lost 3 bases to trimming and J lost 4 bases, with 7 bases between them. This CDR3 has 12 amino acids. The germline V gene encodes CDR1 SGDLS and CDR2 YYNGEE. CDR3 nucleotides: TGTGCCAGCAGCGAAGAATCCTATGGCTACACCTTC. Amino acid sequence: CASSEESYGYTF.

The gene calls are TRBV29-1 and TRBJ1-2; 7 bases line up with TRBD1. The junction had 9 bases not matched to a gene; V was cut back by 8 bases and J by 6 bases. Germline assignment: CDR1 SQVTM and CDR2 ANQGSEA. There are 12 residues in the CDR3. The CDR3 region is CSLTRGVDGYTF. DNA of the CDR3: TGCAGCCTCACCAGGGGGGTTGATGGCTACACCTTC.

This chain connects TRBV5-5 to TRBJ1-5; a weak D match, TRBD1 (6 bases). The CDR3 is 18 residues long. The germline V and J ends were trimmed by 3 bases and 8 bases, with 27 bases remaining between them. Germline V gene lookup returns CDR1 SGHKS and CDR2 YYEKEE (reference sequence). The CDR3 loop reads CASSYLPKGHRGIEPQHF. The CDR3 DNA reads TGTGCCAGCAGCTATTTACCGAAGGGACACCGAGGAATAGAGCCCCAGCATTTT.

This clonotype was counted at least ten times. The chain recombines TRBV20-1 with TRBJ2-1; 10 bases map to TRBD2. The CDR3 contains 13 residues. The germline V gene encodes CDR1 DFQATT and CDR2 SNEGSKA (reference sequence). This CDR3 is CSARTSGYNEQFF. In DNA form, the CDR3 reads TGCAGCGCCAGGACTAGCGGATACAATGAGCAGTTCTTC.

A few counts support this clonotype. The rearrangement links TRBV3-1 to TRBJ2-7; a possible D gene is TRBD1 (5 bases). Trimming took off 0 bases at V and 2 bases at J, with 5 bases between the two ends. This CDR3 is 13 amino acids long. The germline V gene has CDR1 LGHDT and CDR2 YNNKEL (reference sequence). Here the CDR3 DNA reads TGTGCCAGCAGCCAAGAACAGGCCTACGAGCAGTACTTC. Encoded protein: CASSQEQAYEQYF.

The chain links TRBV7-2 to TRBJ2-2; 8 nucleotides line up with TRBD2. Trimming cost V 2 bases and J 7 bases; bases outside gene matches: 9. This CDR3 has 16 residues. Germline CDR1 and CDR2: SGHTA and FQGNSA. The CDR3 protein is CASSLSGTRRGGELFF. Here the CDR3 DNA reads TGTGCCAGCAGCTTATCTGGGACTAGACGAGGCGGGGAGCTGTTTTTT. The complete variable domain, with remaining parts taken from reference TRBV7-2 and TRBJ2-2, reads GAGVSQSPSNKVTEKGKDVELRCDPISGHTALYWYRQSLGQGLEFLIYFQGNSAPDKSGLPSDRFSAERTGGSVSTLTIQRTQQEDSAVYLCASSLSGTRRGGELFFGEGSRLTVL.

This clonotype was seen at least ten times. A read error may account for a junction end that differs from germline. The chain links TRBV5-1 to TRBJ2-3; possible D gene TRBD1, 5 bases. The CDR3 contains 15 residues. Per the germline V gene, CDR1 is SGHRS and CDR2 is YFSETQ. CDR3 coding DNA: TGTGCCAGCAGTTTTGGGCAGGGATCAACAGATACGCAGTATTTT. It yields the protein CASSFGQGSTDTQYF.

Concerning this clonotype itself: The DNA is omitted, as the CDR3 cannot be located on it reliably, and the CDR3 follows TCRdb's listing. This chain connects TRBV14 to TRBJ2-3; TRBD2 is the table's D call, not checked against the DNA. Germline V gene data show CDR1 as SGHDN and CDR2 as FVKESK. The CDR3 length equals 23 residues, ends included. CDR3 amino acids: CASSQVDYPGEIRSILARDTQYF.